The 10 T cell receptor beta chains in this list originate from one sample, sequenced in a study of glioma-infiltrating T cells. The iRepertoire nested amplicon-rescue multiplex PCR amplified TCR alpha and beta CDR3s from RNA. Each CDR3 protein is one row after TCRdb ran MiXCR on the multiplex PCR reads. The data hold over 100,000 distinct CDR3 sequences, with less than 30% observed a single time. The sequenced material came from glioma tissue, nonneoplastic brain tissue, or PBMCs (not recorded which). These receptors were taken from a human donor with low-grade glioma or glioblastoma, undergoing nonglioma brain surgery, or in good health (not recorded which).

A word on this clonotype: One end of the junction fails to match germline, which may point to a read error. This chain joins TRBV7-8 and TRBJ1-5, with unresolved D. Germline-derived CDR1 and CDR2 are SGHVS and FQNEAQ. The CDR3 is 17 residues long. CDR3 residues: CASSHYGSPYSNKPQHF. CDR3 nucleotides: TGTGCCAGCAGCCACTACGGGTCCCCCTATAGCAATAAGCCCCAGCATTTT.

The genes are TRBV28 and TRBJ1-1; maybe TRBD1 (5 bases). CDR1 is MDHEN, CDR2 SYDVKM, per germline. V lost 3 bases to trimming and J lost 4 bases, with 12 bases between them. This CDR3 region has 14 residues. CDR3 in amino acids: CASSLPQGTTEAFF. For the CDR3, the DNA is TGTGCCAGCAGTTTGCCCCAGGGAACCACTGAAGCTTTCTTT.

This clonotype qualifies as medium-sized. The rearrangement uses TRBV28 and TRBJ2-5; 10 bases line up with TRBD1. CDR1 and CDR2 (germline): MDHEN, SYDVKM. Trimming cost V 5 bases and J 3 bases; bases outside gene matches: 15. This CDR3 is built from 18 residues. For the CDR3, the DNA is TGTGCCAGCAGTCTCCCCAAGCATTCCGGGACAGGGGAAGAGACCCAGTACTTC. It is translated as CASSLPKHSGTGEETQYF.

This clonotype has only a few counts. CDR3 sequence: CASSPDRGPAGELFF. The CDR3 DNA reads TGCGCCAGCAGCCCCGACAGGGGGCCGGCCGGGGAGCTGTTTTTT. V usage is TRBV4-1 and J usage is TRBJ2-2; 10 nucleotides match TRBD1. The CDR3 runs to 15 residues. Germline V gene sequence: CDR1 MGHRA, CDR2 YSYEKL. Trimming took 4 bases from V and 6 from J; bases not matched to a gene: 5.

This clonotype has a count of ten or more. The rearrangement joins TRBV7-2 to TRBJ2-7; TRBD2 agrees at 8 bases. CDR1 is SGHTA, CDR2 FQGNSA, per germline. V was pared by 2 bases and J by 4 bases, with 10 bases of the junction left unmatched. The CDR3 is 16 amino acids. The CDR3 loop is CASSLQAAGVFYEQYF. CDR3 bases: TGTGCCAGCAGCTTACAGGCAGCGGGAGTCTTTTACGAGCAGTACTTC.

The sample holds many counts of this clonotype. CDR3 DNA sequence: TGTGCCAGCAGTTATCCGCGGGGGGCGAGGATGAATCAGCCCCAGCATTTT. It specifies CASSYPRGARMNQPQHF. The chain joins TRBV6-2 or TRBV6-3 to TRBJ1-5, with D maybe TRBD1 (6 bases). The V end lost 3 bases, the J end lost 4 bases, and 19 bases lay between the germline ends. CDR1 MNHEY and CDR2 SVGEGT come from the germline V gene. The length of the CDR3 is 17 residues.

This clonotype has at least ten counts. The chain has TRBV7-2 and TRBJ1-5; D is unclear. Germline V gene sequence: CDR1 SGHTA, CDR2 FQGNSA. The CDR3 has 16 amino acids. V lost 0 bases to trimming and J lost 2 bases, with 11 bases between them. The CDR3 bases are TGTGCCAGCAGCTTAGCGAGGGCCGCGGGCAATCAGCCCCAGCATTTT. Its protein product is CASSLARAAGNQPQHF.

This clonotype has at least ten counts. V usage is TRBV18 and J usage is TRBJ2-3; D remains ambiguous. Trimming took off 6 bases at V and 2 bases at J, with 15 bases between the two ends. Germline V lookup: CDR1 KGHSH, CDR2 LQKENI. The CDR3 spans 15 residues. CDR3 sequence: CASSKNSQSTDTQYF. The CDR3 nucleotides read TGTGCCAGCTCCAAAAACAGTCAGTCCACAGATACGCAGTATTTT.

This clonotype was seen ten or more times. The V and J genes are TRBV20-1 and TRBJ2-7; no firm D call. The CDR3 is 13 amino acids. Trimming shortened V by 6 bases and J by 6 bases, and 18 bases separated the two germline ends. Germline V gene lookup returns CDR1 DFQATT and CDR2 SNEGSKA (reference sequence). The CDR3 region is CSAKTNRAFEQYF. The CDR3 bases are TGCAGTGCAAAAACCAACCGGGCCTTCGAGCAGTACTTC.

In the case of this clonotype: The CDR3 carries no conserved terminal phenylalanine or tryptophan, so it likely arises from a read error. The rearrangement links TRBV6-2 or TRBV6-3 to TRBJ2-5; TRBD2 is a possible D gene (6 bases). Germline V gene sequence: CDR1 MNHEY, CDR2 SVGEGT. With 11 bases removed from V and 0 bases from J, the gap between germline ends came to 10 bases. The CDR3 has 12 amino acids. As DNA, the CDR3 is TGTGCCCGCGGGGACTACCAAGAGACCCAGTACGTC. This encodes CARGDYQETQYV.